The clone carrying this T cell receptor beta chain was recorded once. In germline, CDR1 is LGHDT, CDR2 YNNKEL (reference sequence). The CDR3 contains 15 residues. V lost 1 base, J lost 4 bases, and 1 base stayed unmatched. One entry per CDR3 protein results from TCRdb running MiXCR on the 5' RACE reads. There are just over 500,000 distinct CDR3 sequences in the sample; roughly a fifth occur only once, and 0.8% to 1% lies in the top ten. This sample was included in a study of identical twins. The same sample was also studied in work on T cells expressing NK-cell markers.

The chain uses TRBV3-1 and TRBJ1-3; 10 positions agree with TRBD1. The sequencing sample was made of CD4+ T cells sorted from blood. The sequence was obtained from a woman younger than 35 in good health. The CDR3 DNA sequence: TGTGCCAGCAGCCAAGGGGACAGGGGAGGAAACACCATATATTTT. As protein: CASSQGDRGGNTIYF.